A selection of T cell receptor beta chains follows, all from one sample in a study of CD4+ T cells in melanoma. Produced via immunoSEQ multiplex PCR; TCRdb's table is partial and in-frame only. The data show 15,000 to 20,000 clones, roughly three quarters seen once. Sequenced input: cells from a culture (not recorded whether cultured in vitro). The receptor source for this set is a human donor with melanoma. The CDR3 runs from the conserved cysteine through the conserved F or W. The D gene is left open where the match is weak. Clone size is shown for a subset of rows, as once, few, many or a class of expanded clone.

j_call d_call clone_size v_call cdr3_aa cdr3_nt
TRBJ2-5 - - TRBV2 CAQQLAQNQETQYF TGTGCCCAGCAGCTGGCACAGAACCAAGAGACCCAGTACTTC
TRBJ2-7 TRBD1 - TRBV11-3 CASSPDRDDYEQYF TGTGCCAGCAGCCCCGACAGGGACGACTACGAGCAGTACTTC
TRBJ1-5 - - TRBV7-9 CASSFERNQPQHF TGTGCCAGCAGCTTCGAGAGGAATCAGCCCCAGCATTTT
TRBJ1-1 - - TRBV7-9 CASSLVSGTNTEAFF TGTGCCAGCAGCTTAGTTTCTGGGACGAACACTGAAGCTTTCTTT
TRBJ2-7 - - TRBV6-5 CASSPQGYEQYF TGTGCCAGCAGCCCACAGGGCTACGAGCAGTACTTC
TRBJ2-7 - - TRBV9 CASSVGQSPYTYEQYF TGTGCCAGCAGCGTAGGACAGTCTCCTTACACCTACGAGCAGTACTTC
TRBJ1-5 - - TRBV19 CASRIVGQPQHF TGTGCCAGTAGAATCGTGGGTCAGCCCCAGCATTTT
TRBJ1-3 - - TRBV7-6 CASSATRVSSGNTIYF TGTGCCAGCAGCGCCACTCGAGTAAGCTCTGGAAACACCATATATTTT
TRBJ2-2 - - TRBV6-5 CASKEHPNTGELFF TGTGCCAGCAAGGAACATCCAAACACCGGGGAGCTGTTTTTT
TRBJ2-7 - few TRBV19 CASSRQAPGPYEQYF TGTGCCAGTAGTAGACAAGCTCCCGGGCCATACGAGCAGTACTTC
TRBJ1-2 - few TRBV9 CASSAQGTYGYTF TGTGCCAGCAGCGCTCAGGGGACGTATGGCTACACCTTC
TRBJ2-5 TRBD1 - TRBV4-2 CASSLRDRQETQYF TGTGCCAGCAGCCTCCGGGACAGGCAAGAGACCCAGTACTTC
TRBJ2-4 - - TRBV7-9 CASSSNTGAGQYF TGTGCCAGCAGCTCCAATACAGGAGCTGGTCAGTACTTC
TRBJ2-3 TRBD2 - TRBV7-3 CASSLAGATDTQYF TGTGCCAGCAGCCTAGCGGGGGCTACAGATACGCAGTATTTT
TRBJ2-7 - - TRBV5-1 CASSLGTTTYEQYF TGCGCCAGCAGCTTAGGGACAACAACCTACGAGCAGTACTTC
TRBJ1-6 - few TRBV5-1 CASSSETGYSPLHF TGCGCCAGCAGCTCAGAGACAGGCTATTCACCCCTCCACTTT
TRBJ2-1 TRBD1 - TRBV2 CASRRDRGPYEQFF TGTGCCAGCCGCCGGGACAGGGGGCCCTATGAGCAGTTCTTC
TRBJ1-1 TRBD1 - TRBV10-2 CASSSGGWGTEAFF TGCGCCAGCAGCTCAGGGGGCTGGGGCACTGAAGCTTTCTTT
TRBJ1-5 TRBD1 few TRBV27 CASSLRQGNQPQHF TGTGCCAGCAGTTTGCGACAGGGGAATCAGCCCCAGCATTTT
TRBJ2-3 - - TRBV5-1 CASSLLDTATDTQYF TGCGCCAGCAGTTTACTAGACACAGCCACAGATACGCAGTATTTT
TRBJ1-4 TRBD1 - TRBV9 CASSDGTGRHEKLFF TGTGCCAGCAGCGACGGGACAGGGAGGCATGAAAAACTGTTTTTT
TRBJ2-7 - few TRBV2 CASSVPLSYEQYF TGTGCCAGCAGTGTTCCTCTTTCCTACGAGCAGTACTTC
TRBJ2-3 TRBD1 - TRBV29-1 CSGRRDSVTDTQYF TGCAGCGGGCGCCGGGACAGCGTCACAGATACGCAGTATTTT
TRBJ1-4 - - TRBV9 CASSVEGGGVGEKLFF TGTGCCAGCAGCGTAGAAGGTGGAGGGGTCGGAGAAAAACTGTTTTTT
TRBJ1-6 TRBD1 - TRBV30 CAWRVGTGNSPLHF TGTGCCTGGAGAGTAGGGACAGGAAATTCACCCCTCCACTTT